One sample yielded the 4 T cell receptor beta chains listed below, sequenced in a study of T cell repertoires in cytomegalovirus infection. One entry per CDR3 protein, called by TCRdb with MiXCR from the reads. The profile shows approximately 280,000 distinct CDR3 sequences, 22% of them singletons. These receptors have no known antigen. Sequenced material: cultured PBMCs, taken from culture after CMV antigen stimulation. The receptors derive from a human donor in good health (CMV status not recorded). Some clones in this sample may be carry-over from other donors' samples.

The genes are TRBV11-3 and TRBJ2-5; 9 nucleotides line up with TRBD1. Germline V gives CDR1 SGHNT, CDR2 YENEEA. After removal of 5 bases from V and 5 bases from J, the junction contained 9 bases not matched to a gene. This CDR3 is 15 amino acids long. As DNA, the CDR3 is TGTGCCAGCAGCATCAACACAGGGGGCCGGGAGACCCAGTACTTC. It specifies CASSINTGGRETQYF.

This clonotype was observed a few times. The chain employs TRBV20-1 and TRBJ2-4, with D perhaps TRBD1 (6 bases). V lost 5 bases to trimming and J lost 6 bases, with 17 bases between them. Germline V gives CDR1 DFQATT, CDR2 SNEGSKA (reference sequence). The CDR3 is 14 residues long. The CDR3 region is CSAGMGARRNIQYF. CDR3 sequence (DNA): TGCAGTGCTGGGATGGGGGCGCGAAGAAACATTCAGTACTTC.

This clonotype was seen repeatedly, ten times or more. The rearrangement uses TRBV11-3 and TRBJ2-2; D is perhaps TRBD2 (5 bases). The V end lost 3 bases, the J end lost 1 base, and 6 bases lay between the germline ends. This CDR3 is 14 amino acids long. The germline gives CDR1 SGHNT, CDR2 YENEEA. The CDR3 DNA sequence: TGTGCCAGCAGCTTTGAGGGGAACACCGGGGAGCTGTTTTTT. As protein: CASSFEGNTGELFF.

This clonotype was picked up many times. The chain is built from TRBV7-2 and TRBJ2-5, with D possibly TRBD2 on 5 matching bases. Trimming stripped 5 bases from V and 1 base from J, with 11 bases between. Germline lookup yields CDR1 SGHTA and CDR2 FQGNSA. The CDR3 spans 14 residues. CDR3 DNA: TGTGCCAGCAGCCCCTCGGGGATCCAAGAGACCCAGTACTTC. Encoded protein: CASSPSGIQETQYF.